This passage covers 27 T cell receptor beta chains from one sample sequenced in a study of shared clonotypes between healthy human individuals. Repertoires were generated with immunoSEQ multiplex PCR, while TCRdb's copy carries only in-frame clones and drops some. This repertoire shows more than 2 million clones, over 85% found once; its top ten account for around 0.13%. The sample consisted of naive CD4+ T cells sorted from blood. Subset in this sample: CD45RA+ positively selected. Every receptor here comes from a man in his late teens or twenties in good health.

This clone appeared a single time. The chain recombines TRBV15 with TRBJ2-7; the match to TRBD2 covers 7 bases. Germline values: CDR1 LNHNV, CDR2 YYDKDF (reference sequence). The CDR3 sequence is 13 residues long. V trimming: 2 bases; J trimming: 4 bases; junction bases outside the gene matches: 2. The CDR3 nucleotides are TGTGCCACCAGCAGACCCGGGGGGTACGAGCAGTACTTC. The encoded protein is CATSRPGGYEQYF.

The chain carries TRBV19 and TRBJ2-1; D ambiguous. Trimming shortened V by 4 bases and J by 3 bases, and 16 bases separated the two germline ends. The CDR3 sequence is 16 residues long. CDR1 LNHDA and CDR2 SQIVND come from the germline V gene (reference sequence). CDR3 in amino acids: CASSTDGPNVYNEQFF. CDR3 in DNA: TGTGCCAGTAGTACCGATGGACCAAACGTCTACAATGAGCAGTTCTTC.

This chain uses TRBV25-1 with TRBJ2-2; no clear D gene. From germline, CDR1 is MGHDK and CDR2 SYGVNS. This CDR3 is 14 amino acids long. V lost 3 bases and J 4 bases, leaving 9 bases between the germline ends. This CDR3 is CASSDTRTTGELFF. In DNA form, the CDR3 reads TGTGCCAGCAGTGATACCAGAACCACCGGGGAGCTGTTTTTT.

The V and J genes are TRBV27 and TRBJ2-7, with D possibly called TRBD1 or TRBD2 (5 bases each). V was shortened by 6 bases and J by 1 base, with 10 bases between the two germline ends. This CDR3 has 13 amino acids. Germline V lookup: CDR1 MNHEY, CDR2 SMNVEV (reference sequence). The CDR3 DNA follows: TGTGCCAGCAGGGGGACGGCTTCCTACGAGCAGTACTTC. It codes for CASRGTASYEQYF.

CDR3 nucleotides: TGCAGCGTTCGCCAGGGCCTCTATGGCTACACCTTC. Protein product: CSVRQGLYGYTF. The chain employs TRBV29-1 and TRBJ1-2, with a possible D match to TRBD1 (5 bases). V was cut by 5 bases and J by 4 bases, with 11 bases left in between. The CDR3 has 12 amino acids. Germline-derived CDR1 and CDR2 are SQVTM and ANQGSEA.

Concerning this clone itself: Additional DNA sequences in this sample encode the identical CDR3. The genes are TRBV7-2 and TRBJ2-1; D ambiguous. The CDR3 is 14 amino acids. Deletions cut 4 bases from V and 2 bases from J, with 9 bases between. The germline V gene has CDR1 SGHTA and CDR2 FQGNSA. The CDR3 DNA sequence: TGTGCCAGCAGCTCGTTGACGGCCTACAATGAGCAGTTCTTC. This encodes CASSSLTAYNEQFF.

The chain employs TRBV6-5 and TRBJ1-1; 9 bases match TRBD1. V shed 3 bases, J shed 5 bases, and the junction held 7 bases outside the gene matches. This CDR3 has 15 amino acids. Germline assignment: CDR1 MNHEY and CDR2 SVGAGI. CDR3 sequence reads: CASSYHRGQGTEAFF. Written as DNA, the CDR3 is TGTGCCAGCAGTTATCACAGGGGGCAGGGGACTGAAGCTTTCTTT.

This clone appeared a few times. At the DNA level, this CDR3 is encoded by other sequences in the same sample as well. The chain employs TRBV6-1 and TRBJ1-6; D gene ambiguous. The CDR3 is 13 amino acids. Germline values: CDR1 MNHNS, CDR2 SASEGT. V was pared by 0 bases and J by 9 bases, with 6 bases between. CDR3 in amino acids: CASSEALRSPLHF. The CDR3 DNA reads TGTGCCAGCAGTGAAGCGCTTCGTTCACCCCTCCACTTT.

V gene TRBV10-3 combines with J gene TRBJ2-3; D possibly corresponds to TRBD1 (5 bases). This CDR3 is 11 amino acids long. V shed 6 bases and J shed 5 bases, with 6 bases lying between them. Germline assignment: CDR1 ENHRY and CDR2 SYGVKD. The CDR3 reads CAIRDRDTQYF. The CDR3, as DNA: TGTGCCATCAGAGACAGAGATACGCAGTATTTT.

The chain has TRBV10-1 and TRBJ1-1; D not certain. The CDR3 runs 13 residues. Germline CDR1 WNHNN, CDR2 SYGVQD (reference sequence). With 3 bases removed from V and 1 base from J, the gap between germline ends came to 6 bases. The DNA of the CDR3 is TGCGCCAGCAGTGAAAAAGGGAACACTGAAGCTTTCTTT. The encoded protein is CASSEKGNTEAFF.

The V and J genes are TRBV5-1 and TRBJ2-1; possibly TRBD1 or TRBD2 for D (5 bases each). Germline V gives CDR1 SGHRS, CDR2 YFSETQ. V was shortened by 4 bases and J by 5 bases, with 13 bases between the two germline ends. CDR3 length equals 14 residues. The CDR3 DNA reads TGCGCCAGCAGCCAAAGCCGGGGCCACAATGAGCAGTTCTTC. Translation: CASSQSRGHNEQFF.

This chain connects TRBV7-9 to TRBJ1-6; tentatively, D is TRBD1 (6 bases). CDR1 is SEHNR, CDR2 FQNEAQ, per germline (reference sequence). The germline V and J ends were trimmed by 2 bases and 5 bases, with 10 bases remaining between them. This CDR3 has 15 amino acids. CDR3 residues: CASSLFRGDNSPLHF. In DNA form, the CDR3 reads TGTGCCAGCAGCTTATTCAGGGGAGATAATTCACCCCTCCACTTT.

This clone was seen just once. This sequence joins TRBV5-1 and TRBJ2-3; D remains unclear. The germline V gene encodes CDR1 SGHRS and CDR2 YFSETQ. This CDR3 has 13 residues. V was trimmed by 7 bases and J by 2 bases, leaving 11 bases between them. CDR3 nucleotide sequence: TGCGCCAGCTTGGACCTTCTCACAGATACGCAGTATTTT. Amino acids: CASLDLLTDTQYF.

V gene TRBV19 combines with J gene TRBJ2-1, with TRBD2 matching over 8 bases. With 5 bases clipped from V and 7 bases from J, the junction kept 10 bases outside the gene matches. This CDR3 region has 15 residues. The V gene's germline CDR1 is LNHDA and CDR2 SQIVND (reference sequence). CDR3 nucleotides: TGTGCCAGTAGTCTTGAGAGCGGGAGAAAGAATGAGCAGTTCTTC. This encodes CASSLESGRKNEQFF.

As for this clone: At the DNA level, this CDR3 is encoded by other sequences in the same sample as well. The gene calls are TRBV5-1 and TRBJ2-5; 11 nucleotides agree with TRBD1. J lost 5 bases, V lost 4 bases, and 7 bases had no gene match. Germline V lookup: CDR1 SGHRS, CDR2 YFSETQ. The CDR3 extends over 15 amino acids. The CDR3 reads CASSPRTGGSETQYF. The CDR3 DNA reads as TGCGCCAGCAGCCCAAGGACAGGGGGCAGCGAGACCCAGTACTTC.

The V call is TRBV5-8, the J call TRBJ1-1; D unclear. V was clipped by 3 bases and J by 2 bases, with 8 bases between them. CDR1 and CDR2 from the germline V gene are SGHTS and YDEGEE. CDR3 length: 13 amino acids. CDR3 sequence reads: CASSSAANTEAFF. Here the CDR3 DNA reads TGTGCCAGCAGCTCCGCTGCTAACACTGAAGCTTTCTTT.

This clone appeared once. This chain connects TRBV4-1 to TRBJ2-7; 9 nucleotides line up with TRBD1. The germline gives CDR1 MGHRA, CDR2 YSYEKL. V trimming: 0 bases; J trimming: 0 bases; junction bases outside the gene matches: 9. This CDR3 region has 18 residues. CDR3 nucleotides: TGCGCCAGCAGCCAAGATGCGGCAGGACAGGGGATCTCCTACGAGCAGTACTTC. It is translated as CASSQDAAGQGISYEQYF.

CDR3 protein: CATISGRAGENIQYF. CDR3 DNA: TGTGCCACTATCAGCGGGAGGGCGGGAGAAAACATTCAGTACTTC. The J gene is TRBJ2-4, the V gene TRBV7-2; 10 nucleotides align to TRBD2. Germline lookup yields CDR1 SGHTA and CDR2 FQGNSA. CDR3 length: 15 residues. Trimming removed 10 bases from V and 5 bases from J; junction bases left unmatched: 11. Full variable domain (outside the CDR3, taken from reference TRBV7-2 and TRBJ2-4): GAGVSQSPSNKVTEKGKDVELRCDPISGHTALYWYRQSLGQGLEFLIYFQGNSAPDKSGLPSDRFSAERTGGSVSTLTIQRTQQEDSAVYLCATISGRAGENIQYFGAGTRLSVL.

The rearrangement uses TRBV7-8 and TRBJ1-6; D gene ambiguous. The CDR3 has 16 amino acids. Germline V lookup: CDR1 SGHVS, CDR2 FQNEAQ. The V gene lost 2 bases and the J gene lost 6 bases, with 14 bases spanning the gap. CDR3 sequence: CASSLPPGRPNSPLHF. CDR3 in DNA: TGTGCCAGCAGCTTACCGCCGGGCCGACCTAATTCACCCCTCCACTTT. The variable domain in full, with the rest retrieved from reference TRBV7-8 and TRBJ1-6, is GAGVSQSPRYKVAKRGQDVALRCDPISGHVSLFWYQQALGQGPEFLTYFQNEAQLDKSGLPSDRFFAERPEGSVSTLKIQRTQQEDSAVYLCASSLPPGRPNSPLHFGNGTRLTVT.

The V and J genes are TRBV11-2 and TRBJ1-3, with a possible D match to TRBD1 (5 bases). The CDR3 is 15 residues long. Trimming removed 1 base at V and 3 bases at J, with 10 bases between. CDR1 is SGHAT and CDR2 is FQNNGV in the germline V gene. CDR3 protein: CASSLGRVGGNTIYF. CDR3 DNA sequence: TGTGCCAGCAGCTTAGGCAGGGTTGGTGGAAACACCATATATTTT. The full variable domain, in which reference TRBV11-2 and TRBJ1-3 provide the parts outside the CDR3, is EAGVAQSPRYKIIEKRQSVAFWCNPISGHATLYWYQQILGQGPKLLIQFQNNGVVDDSQLPKDRFSAERLKGVDSTLKIQPAKLEDSAVYLCASSLGRVGGNTIYFGEGSWLTVV.

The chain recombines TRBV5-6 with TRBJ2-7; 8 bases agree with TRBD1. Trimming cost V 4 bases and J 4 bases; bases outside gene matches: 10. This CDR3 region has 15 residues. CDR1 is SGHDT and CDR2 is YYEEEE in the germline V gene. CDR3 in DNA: TGTGCCAGCAGCGCCGGGACAGGACTTACGTACGAGCAGTACTTC. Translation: CASSAGTGLTYEQYF.

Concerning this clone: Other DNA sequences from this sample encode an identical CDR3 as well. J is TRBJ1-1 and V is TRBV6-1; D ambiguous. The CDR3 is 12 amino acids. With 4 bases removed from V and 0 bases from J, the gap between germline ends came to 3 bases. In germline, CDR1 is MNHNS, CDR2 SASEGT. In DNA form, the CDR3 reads TGTGCCAGCAGTGCGATGAACACTGAAGCTTTCTTT. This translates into CASSAMNTEAFF.

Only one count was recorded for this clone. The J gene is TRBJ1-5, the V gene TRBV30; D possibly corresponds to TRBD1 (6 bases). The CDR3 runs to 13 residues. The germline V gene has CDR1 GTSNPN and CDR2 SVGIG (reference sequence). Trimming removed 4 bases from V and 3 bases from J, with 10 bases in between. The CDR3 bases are TGTGCCTGGAACAGGGAACCCAATCAGCCCCAGCATTTT. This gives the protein CAWNREPNQPQHF.

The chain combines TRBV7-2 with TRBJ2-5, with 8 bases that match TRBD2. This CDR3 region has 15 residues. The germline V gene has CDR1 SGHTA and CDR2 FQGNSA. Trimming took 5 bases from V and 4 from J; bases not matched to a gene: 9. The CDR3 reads CASSAQREWRETQYF. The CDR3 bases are TGTGCCAGCAGCGCCCAGCGGGAGTGGAGAGAGACCCAGTACTTC.

The CDR3 protein is CASSLVAGSSNGANVLTF. DNA of the CDR3: TGTGCCAGCAGCTTGGTGGCAGGTTCTTCAAATGGGGCCAACGTCCTGACTTTC. The genes are TRBV5-4 and TRBJ2-6; D is uncertain. Trimming took 0 bases from V and 3 from J, leaving 16 bases between them. CDR3 size: 18 residues. Germline V CDR1 and CDR2: SGHNT, YYREEE (reference sequence).

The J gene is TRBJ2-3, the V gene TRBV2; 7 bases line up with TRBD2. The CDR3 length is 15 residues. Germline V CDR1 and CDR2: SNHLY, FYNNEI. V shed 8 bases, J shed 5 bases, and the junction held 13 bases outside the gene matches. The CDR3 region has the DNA TGTGCCAGCCTGGGGGTCGCGGGAGTTCTAGATACGCAGTATTTT. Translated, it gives CASLGVAGVLDTQYF.

The CDR3 protein is CAWSLDGSNTEAFF. As DNA, the CDR3 is TGTGCCTGGAGTCTGGACGGCTCGAACACTGAAGCTTTCTTT. The V call is TRBV30, the J call TRBJ1-1, with D hard to call. The V and J ends lost 2 bases and 1 base respectively, with 11 bases between them. Germline V CDR1 and CDR2: GTSNPN, SVGIG (reference sequence). The CDR3 runs to 14 residues.